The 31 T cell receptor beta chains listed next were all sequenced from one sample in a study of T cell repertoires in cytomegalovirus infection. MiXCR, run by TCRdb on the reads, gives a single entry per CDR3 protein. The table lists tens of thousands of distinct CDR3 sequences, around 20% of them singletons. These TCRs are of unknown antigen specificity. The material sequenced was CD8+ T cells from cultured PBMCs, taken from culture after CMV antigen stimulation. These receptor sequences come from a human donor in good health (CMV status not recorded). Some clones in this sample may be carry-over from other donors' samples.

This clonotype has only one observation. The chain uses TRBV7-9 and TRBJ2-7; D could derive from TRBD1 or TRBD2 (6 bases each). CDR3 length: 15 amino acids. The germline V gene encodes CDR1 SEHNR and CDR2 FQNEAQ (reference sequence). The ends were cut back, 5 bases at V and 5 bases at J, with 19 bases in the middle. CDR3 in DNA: TGTGCCAGCAGCCAGTATGGAGGGGGTCTGGACGAGCAGTACTTC. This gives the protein CASSQYGGGLDEQYF. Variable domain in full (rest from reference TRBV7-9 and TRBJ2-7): DTGVSQNPRHKITKRGQNVTFRCDPISEHNRLYWYRQTLGQGPEFLTYFQNEAQLEKSRLLSDRFSAERPKGSFSTLEIQRTEQGDSAMYLCASSQYGGGLDEQYFGPGTRLTVT.

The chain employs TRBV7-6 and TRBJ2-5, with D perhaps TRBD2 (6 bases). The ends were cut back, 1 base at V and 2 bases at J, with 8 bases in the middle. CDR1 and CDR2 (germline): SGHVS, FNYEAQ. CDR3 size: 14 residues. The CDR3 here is CASSLEAGQETQYF. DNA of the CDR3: TGTGCCAGCAGCTTAGAGGCGGGACAAGAGACCCAGTACTTC.

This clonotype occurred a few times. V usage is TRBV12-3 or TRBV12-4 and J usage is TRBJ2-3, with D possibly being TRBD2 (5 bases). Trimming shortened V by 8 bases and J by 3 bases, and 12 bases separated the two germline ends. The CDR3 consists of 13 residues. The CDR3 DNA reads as TGTGCCAGCGCCTGGCGGGTGACAGATACGCAGTATTTT. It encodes CASAWRVTDTQYF.

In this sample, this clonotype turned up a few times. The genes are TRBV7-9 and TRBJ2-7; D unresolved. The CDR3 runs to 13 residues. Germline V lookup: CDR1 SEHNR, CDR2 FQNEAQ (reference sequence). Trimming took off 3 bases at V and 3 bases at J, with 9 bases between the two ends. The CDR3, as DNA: TGTGCCAGCAGCTTTACCCAAGGCTACGAGCAGTACTTC. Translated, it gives CASSFTQGYEQYF.

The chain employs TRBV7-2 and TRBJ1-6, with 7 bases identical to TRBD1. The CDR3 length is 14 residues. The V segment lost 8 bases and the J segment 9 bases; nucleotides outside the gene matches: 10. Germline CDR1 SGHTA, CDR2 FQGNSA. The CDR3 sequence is CASFKGAGTSPLHF. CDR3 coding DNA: TGTGCCAGCTTTAAGGGGGCAGGGACTTCACCCCTCCACTTT.

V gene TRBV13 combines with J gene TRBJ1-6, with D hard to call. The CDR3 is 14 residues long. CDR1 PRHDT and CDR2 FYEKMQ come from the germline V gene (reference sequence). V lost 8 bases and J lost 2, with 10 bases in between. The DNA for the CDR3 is TGTGCCAGCGTCGGCAGCGCCTATAATTCACCCCTCCACTTT. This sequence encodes CASVGSAYNSPLHF.

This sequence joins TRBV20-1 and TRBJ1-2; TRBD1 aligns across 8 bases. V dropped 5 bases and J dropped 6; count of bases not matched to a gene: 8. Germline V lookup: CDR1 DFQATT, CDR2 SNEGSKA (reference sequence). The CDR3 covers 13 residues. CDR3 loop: CSAEDRELHGYTF. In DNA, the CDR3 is TGCAGTGCTGAGGACAGGGAGCTACATGGCTACACCTTC.

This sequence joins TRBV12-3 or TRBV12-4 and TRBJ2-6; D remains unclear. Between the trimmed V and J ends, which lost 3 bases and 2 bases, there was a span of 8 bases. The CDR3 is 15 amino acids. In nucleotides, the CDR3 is TGTGCCAGCAGTTTTGGCCTCCCTGGGGCCAACGTCCTGACTTTC. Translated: CASSFGLPGANVLTF.

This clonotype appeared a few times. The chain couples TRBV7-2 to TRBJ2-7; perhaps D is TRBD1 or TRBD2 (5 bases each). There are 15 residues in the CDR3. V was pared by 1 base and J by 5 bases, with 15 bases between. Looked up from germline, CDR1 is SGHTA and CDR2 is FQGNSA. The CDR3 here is CASSLGVGVGDEQYF. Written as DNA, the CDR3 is TGTGCCAGCAGCTTAGGAGTGGGGGTCGGAGACGAGCAGTACTTC.

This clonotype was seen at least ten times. CDR3 coding DNA: TGTGCCAGCAGTTTATCGAATGACTACGAGCAGTACTTC. Amino acids: CASSLSNDYEQYF. The rearrangement links TRBV27 to TRBJ2-7; D is ambiguous. Germline lookup yields CDR1 MNHEY and CDR2 SMNVEV (reference sequence). The CDR3 runs 13 residues. V dropped 0 bases and J dropped 3 bases, with 6 bases sitting between them.

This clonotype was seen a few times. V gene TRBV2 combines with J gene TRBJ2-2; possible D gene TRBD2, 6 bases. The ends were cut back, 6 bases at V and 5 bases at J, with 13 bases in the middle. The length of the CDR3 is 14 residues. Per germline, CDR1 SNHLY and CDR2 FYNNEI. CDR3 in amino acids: CASRTDSGTGELFF. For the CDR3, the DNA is TGTGCCAGCAGGACAGACAGCGGGACCGGGGAGCTGTTTTTT. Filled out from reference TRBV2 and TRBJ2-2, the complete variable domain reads EPEVTQTPSHQVTQMGQEVILRCVPISNHLYFYWYRQILGQKVEFLVSFYNNEISEKSEIFDDQFSVERPDGSNFTLKIRSTKLEDSAMYFCASRTDSGTGELFFGEGSRLTVL.

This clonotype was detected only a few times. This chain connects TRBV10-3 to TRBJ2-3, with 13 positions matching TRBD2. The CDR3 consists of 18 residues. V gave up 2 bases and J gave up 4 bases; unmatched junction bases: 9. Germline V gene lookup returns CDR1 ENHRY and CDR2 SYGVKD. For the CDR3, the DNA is TGTGCCATCAGTGAGCCAGAGGAGACTAGCGGGGGGTCAGATACGCAGTATTTT. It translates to CAISEPEETSGGSDTQYF.

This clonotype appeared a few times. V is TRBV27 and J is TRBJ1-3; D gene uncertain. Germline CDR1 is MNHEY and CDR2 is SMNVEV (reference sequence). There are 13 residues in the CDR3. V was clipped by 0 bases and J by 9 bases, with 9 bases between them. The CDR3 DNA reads TGTGCCAGCAGTTTATCGTCCCAGAGCACCATATATTTT. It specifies CASSLSSQSTIYF.

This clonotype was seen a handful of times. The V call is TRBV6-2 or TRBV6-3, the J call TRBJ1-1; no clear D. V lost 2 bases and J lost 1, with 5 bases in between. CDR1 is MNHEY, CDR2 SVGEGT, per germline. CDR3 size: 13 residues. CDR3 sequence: CASSYQENTEAFF. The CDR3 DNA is TGTGCCAGCAGTTACCAAGAGAACACTGAAGCTTTCTTT.

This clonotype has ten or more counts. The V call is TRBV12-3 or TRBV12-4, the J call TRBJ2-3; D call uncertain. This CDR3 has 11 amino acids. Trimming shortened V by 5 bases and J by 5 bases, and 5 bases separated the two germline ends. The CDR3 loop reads CASSPGDTQYF. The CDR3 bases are TGTGCCAGCAGTCCGGGAGATACGCAGTATTTT.

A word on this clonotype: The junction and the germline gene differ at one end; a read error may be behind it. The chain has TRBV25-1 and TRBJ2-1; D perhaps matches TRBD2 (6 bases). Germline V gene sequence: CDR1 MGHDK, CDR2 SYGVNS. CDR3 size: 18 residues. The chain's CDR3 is CASSEFPTGQRVVNERFF. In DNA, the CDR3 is TGTGCCAGCAGTGAATTCCCCACAGGCCAGCGGGTGGTCAATGAGCGGTTCTTC.

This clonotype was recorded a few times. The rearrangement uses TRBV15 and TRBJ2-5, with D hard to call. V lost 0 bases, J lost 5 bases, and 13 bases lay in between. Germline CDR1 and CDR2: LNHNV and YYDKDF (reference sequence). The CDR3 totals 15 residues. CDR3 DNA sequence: TGTGCCACCAGCAGAGATCGCTTCACTGGGGAGACCCAGTACTTC. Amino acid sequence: CATSRDRFTGETQYF.

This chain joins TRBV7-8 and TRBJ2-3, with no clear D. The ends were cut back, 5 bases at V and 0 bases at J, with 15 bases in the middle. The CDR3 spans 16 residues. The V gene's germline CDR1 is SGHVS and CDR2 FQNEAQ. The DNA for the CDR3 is TGTGCCAGCAGCCCAAGAGTACCCTCTAGCACAGATACGCAGTATTTT. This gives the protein CASSPRVPSSTDTQYF. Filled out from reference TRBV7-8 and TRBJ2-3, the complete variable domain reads GAGVSQSPRYKVAKRGQDVALRCDPISGHVSLFWYQQALGQGPEFLTYFQNEAQLDKSGLPSDRFFAERPEGSVSTLKIQRTQQEDSAVYLCASSPRVPSSTDTQYFGPGTRLTVL.

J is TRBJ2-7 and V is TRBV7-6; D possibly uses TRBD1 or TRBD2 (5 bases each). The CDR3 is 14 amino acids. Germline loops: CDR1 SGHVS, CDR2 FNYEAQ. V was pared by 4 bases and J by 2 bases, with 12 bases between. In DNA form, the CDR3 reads TGTGCCAGCAGCTCGGGACCGCCACCCTACGAGCAGTACTTC. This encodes CASSSGPPPYEQYF.

The CDR3 DNA reads TGTGCCAGCAGCCTTTACAACTATGGCTACACCTTC. Its protein product is CASSLYNYGYTF. The chain uses TRBV12-3 or TRBV12-4 and TRBJ1-2; D unresolved. The CDR3 has 12 amino acids. V was clipped by 6 bases and J by 2 bases, with 7 bases between them.

CDR3 region: CASSLGTSGEDEQFF. CDR3 nucleotide sequence: TGTGCCAGCAGCTTAGGGACTAGCGGGGAGGATGAGCAGTTCTTC. The chain carries TRBV11-2 and TRBJ2-1; 12 positions agree with TRBD2. V shed 1 base, J shed 8 bases, and the junction held 3 bases outside the gene matches. This CDR3 contains 15 residues. The germline V gene has CDR1 SGHAT and CDR2 FQNNGV. The whole variable domain, remainder taken from reference TRBV11-2 and TRBJ2-1, is EAGVAQSPRYKIIEKRQSVAFWCNPISGHATLYWYQQILGQGPKLLIQFQNNGVVDDSQLPKDRFSAERLKGVDSTLKIQPAKLEDSAVYLCASSLGTSGEDEQFFGPGTRLTVL.

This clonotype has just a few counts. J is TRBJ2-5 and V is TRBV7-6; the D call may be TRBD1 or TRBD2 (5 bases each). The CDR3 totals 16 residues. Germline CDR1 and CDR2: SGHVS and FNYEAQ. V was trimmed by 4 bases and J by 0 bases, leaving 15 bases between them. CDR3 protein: CASSSTGEGHQETQYF. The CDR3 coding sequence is TGTGCCAGCAGCTCTACAGGAGAGGGCCACCAAGAGACCCAGTACTTC. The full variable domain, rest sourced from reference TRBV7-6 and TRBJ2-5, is GAGVSQSPRYKVTKRGQDVALRCDPISGHVSLYWYRQALGQGPEFLTYFNYEAQQDKSGLPNDRFSAERPEGSISTLTIQRTEQRDSAMYRCASSSTGEGHQETQYFGPGTRLLVL.

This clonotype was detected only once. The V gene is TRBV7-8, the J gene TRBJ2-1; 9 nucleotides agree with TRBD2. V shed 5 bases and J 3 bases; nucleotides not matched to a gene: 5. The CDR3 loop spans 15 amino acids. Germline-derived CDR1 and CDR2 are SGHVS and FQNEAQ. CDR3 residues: CASSKPAGGYNEQFF. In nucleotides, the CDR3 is TGTGCCAGCAGCAAGCCAGCGGGGGGCTACAATGAGCAGTTCTTC. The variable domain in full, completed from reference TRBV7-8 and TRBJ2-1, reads GAGVSQSPRYKVAKRGQDVALRCDPISGHVSLFWYQQALGQGPEFLTYFQNEAQLDKSGLPSDRFFAERPEGSVSTLKIQRTQQEDSAVYLCASSKPAGGYNEQFFGPGTRLTVL.

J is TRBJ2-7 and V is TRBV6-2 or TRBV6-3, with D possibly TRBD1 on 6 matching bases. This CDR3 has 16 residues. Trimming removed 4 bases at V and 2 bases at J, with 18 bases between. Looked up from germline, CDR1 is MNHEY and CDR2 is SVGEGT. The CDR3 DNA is TGTGCCAGCAGTTCTCTAGGGGGAGATATTACCTACGAGCAGTACTTC. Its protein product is CASSSLGGDITYEQYF.

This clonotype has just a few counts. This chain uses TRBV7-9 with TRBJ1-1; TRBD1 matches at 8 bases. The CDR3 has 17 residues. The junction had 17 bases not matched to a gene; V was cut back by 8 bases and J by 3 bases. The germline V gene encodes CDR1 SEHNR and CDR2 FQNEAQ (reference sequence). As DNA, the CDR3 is TGTGCCAGCCCCAAGGGCCTCGGACAGGGCAGGGACACTGAAGCTTTCTTT. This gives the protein CASPKGLGQGRDTEAFF.

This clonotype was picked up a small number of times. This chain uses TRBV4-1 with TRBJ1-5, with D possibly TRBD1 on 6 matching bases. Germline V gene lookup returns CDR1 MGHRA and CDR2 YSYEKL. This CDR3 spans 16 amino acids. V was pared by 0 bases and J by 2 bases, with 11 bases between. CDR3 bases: TGCGCCAGCAGCCAAGAAGGGGGGGCCGGCAATCAGCCCCAGCATTTT. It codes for CASSQEGGAGNQPQHF.

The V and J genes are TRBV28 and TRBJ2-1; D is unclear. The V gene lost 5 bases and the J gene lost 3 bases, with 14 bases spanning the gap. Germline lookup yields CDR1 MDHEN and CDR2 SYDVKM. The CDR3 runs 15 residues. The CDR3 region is CASSLTSGGYNEQFF. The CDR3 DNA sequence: TGTGCCAGCAGTCTAACCTCGGGTGGCTACAATGAGCAGTTCTTC.

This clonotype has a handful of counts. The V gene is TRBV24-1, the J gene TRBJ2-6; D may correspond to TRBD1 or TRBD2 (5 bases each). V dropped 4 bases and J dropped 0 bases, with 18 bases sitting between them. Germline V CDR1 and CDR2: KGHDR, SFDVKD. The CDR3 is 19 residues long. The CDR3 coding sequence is TGTGCCACCAGTGACCCAGTGACAGAGGGAAGCTCTGGGGCCAACGTCCTGACTTTC. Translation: CATSDPVTEGSSGANVLTF.

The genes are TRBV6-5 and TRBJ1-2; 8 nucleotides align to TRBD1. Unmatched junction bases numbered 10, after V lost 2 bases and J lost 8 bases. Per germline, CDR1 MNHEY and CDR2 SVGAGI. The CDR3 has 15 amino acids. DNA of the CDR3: TGTGCCAGCAGTTACCAGCCTGGACAGGGTGAGGGCTACACCTTC. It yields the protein CASSYQPGQGEGYTF.

The DNA of the CDR3 is TGTGCCAGCAGCTTAGATGGGGGGGCAGGGAACACCGGGGAGCTGTTTTTT. Its translation: CASSLDGGAGNTGELFF. The rearrangement uses TRBV7-6 and TRBJ2-2; a possible D gene is TRBD2 (7 bases). The V gene's germline CDR1 is SGHVS and CDR2 FNYEAQ. The V gene lost 1 base and the J gene lost 1 base, with 13 bases spanning the gap. The CDR3 loop spans 17 amino acids.

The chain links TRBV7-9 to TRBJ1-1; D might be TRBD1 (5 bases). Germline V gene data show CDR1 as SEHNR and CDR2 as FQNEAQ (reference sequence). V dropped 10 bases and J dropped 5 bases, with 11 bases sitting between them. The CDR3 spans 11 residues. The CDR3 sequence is CATQWGTEAFF. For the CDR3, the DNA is TGTGCCACCCAGTGGGGGACTGAAGCTTTCTTT.